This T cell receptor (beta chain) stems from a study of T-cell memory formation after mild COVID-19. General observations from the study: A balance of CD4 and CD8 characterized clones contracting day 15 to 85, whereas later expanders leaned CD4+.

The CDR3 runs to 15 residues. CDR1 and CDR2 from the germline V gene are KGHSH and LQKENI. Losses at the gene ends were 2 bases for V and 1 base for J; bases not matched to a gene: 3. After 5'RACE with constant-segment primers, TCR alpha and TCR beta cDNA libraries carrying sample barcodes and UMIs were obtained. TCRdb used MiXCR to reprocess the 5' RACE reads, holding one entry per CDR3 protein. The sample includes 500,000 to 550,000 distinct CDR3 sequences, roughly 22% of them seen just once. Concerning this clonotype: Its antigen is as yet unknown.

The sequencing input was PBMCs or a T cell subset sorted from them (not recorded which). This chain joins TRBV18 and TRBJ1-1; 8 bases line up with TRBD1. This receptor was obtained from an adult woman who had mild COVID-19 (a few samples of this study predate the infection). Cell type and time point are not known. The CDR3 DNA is TGTGCCAGCTCACCAGAGACAGGGGCGAACACTGAAGCTTTCTTT. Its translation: CASSPETGANTEAFF.